This passage covers 22 T cell receptor beta chains from one sample sequenced in a study of early T cells in non-severe SARS-CoV-2 infection. Each CDR3 protein is one row after TCRdb ran MiXCR on the 5' RACE reads. The sample has 98,000 or so distinct CDR3 sequences; roughly an eighth are singletons. Sequencing was performed on whole blood. These receptor sequences come from an adult who was a healthcare worker with PCR-confirmed SARS-CoV-2 infection or an uninfected control (not recorded which).

At least ten counts were recorded for this clonotype. The V and J genes are TRBV19 and TRBJ2-1; 12 bases map to TRBD2. This CDR3 comprises 15 residues. V shed 8 bases, J shed 2 bases, and the junction held 4 bases outside the gene matches. CDR1 LNHDA and CDR2 SQIVND come from the germline V gene (reference sequence). The CDR3 DNA is TGTGCCAGTGCAAGACTAGCGGGGGCCTACAATGAGCAGTTCTTC. It yields the protein CASARLAGAYNEQFF.

This clonotype was observed a handful of times. The V and J genes are TRBV29-1 and TRBJ2-5; D is perhaps TRBD2 (5 bases). This CDR3 comprises 12 residues. The germline V gene encodes CDR1 SQVTM and CDR2 ANQGSEA. The germline V and J ends were trimmed by 3 bases and 4 bases, with 9 bases remaining between them. Here the CDR3 reads CSVESGGETQYF. The CDR3 DNA reads as TGCAGCGTTGAGTCCGGAGGAGAGACCCAGTACTTC.

This clonotype was recorded at least ten times. The J gene is TRBJ1-5, the V gene TRBV12-3 or TRBV12-4; D remains unclear. This CDR3 contains 13 residues. Trimming took 6 bases from V and 7 from J, leaving 13 bases between them. CDR3 loop: CASSLHVQQPQHF. CDR3 nucleotides: TGTGCCAGCAGCTTACACGTCCAACAGCCCCAGCATTTT.

The sample holds a few counts of this clonotype. In DNA form, the CDR3 reads TGTGCCAGCAGCCGTGGGACAGGGGCAGATACGCAGTATTTT. Translated, it gives CASSRGTGADTQYF. V gene TRBV6-5 combines with J gene TRBJ2-3, with 10 bases aligning to TRBD1. The CDR3 is made up of 14 amino acids. The ends lost 6 bases at V and 4 bases at J; junction bases unmatched: 4. Germline-derived CDR1 and CDR2 are MNHEY and SVGAGI.

This clonotype was observed a few times. The chain combines TRBV7-3 with TRBJ2-1; 10 nucleotides agree with TRBD2. The CDR3 totals 17 residues. Germline assignment: CDR1 SGHTA and CDR2 FQGTGA. After removal of 5 bases from V and 1 base from J, the junction contained 8 bases not matched to a gene. The CDR3 sequence: CASSRRASGGSYNEQFF. The DNA of the CDR3 is TGTGCCAGCAGCAGAAGGGCTAGCGGGGGTTCCTACAATGAGCAGTTCTTC.

This clonotype has just a few counts. The CDR3 DNA follows: TGTGCCAGCAGCTTGCCTAGCGGGGGCTACGAGCAGTACTTC. Its protein is CASSLPSGGYEQYF. The V call is TRBV5-4, the J call TRBJ2-7; 10 bases map to TRBD2. Germline V gene lookup returns CDR1 SGHNT and CDR2 YYREEE (reference sequence). The CDR3 spans 14 residues. The J segment lost 3 bases and the V segment lost 1 base, leaving 1 base of the junction unmatched.

A note on this clonotype: This could be a read error, since a much larger clone is one nucleotide away. The J gene is TRBJ2-3, the V gene TRBV20-1; maybe TRBD1 (6 bases). The assigned J gene may be wrong: the sequence end matches TRBJ1-5 better. The CDR3 has 14 amino acids. Looked up from germline, CDR1 is DFQATT and CDR2 is SNEGSKA (reference sequence). The CDR3: CSARRGSFTDTQHF. DNA of the CDR3: TGCAGTGCTAGAAGGGGGTCATTCACAGATACGCAGCATTTT.

The CDR3 region has the DNA TGCGCCAGCAGTCAATACGAATTCTTCGAGAAACTATCCTACAATGAGCAGTTCTTC. Translation gives CASSQYEFFEKLSYNEQFF. The J gene is TRBJ2-1, the V gene TRBV23-1; no clear D gene. TRBV23-1 has ORF status, its function being uncertain. Trimming cost V 1 base and J 1 base, with 20 bases left between them. This CDR3 is 19 amino acids long.

This clonotype was seen repeatedly, ten times or more. The V gene is TRBV5-1, the J gene TRBJ2-1; 8 bases map to TRBD2. CDR1 SGHRS and CDR2 YFSETQ come from the germline V gene. J was trimmed by 3 bases and V by 5 bases; bases with no gene match: 4. The CDR3 contains 14 residues. In DNA, the CDR3 is TGCGCCAGCAGTCGGGAGGGATTCTACAATGAGCAGTTCTTC. Its translation: CASSREGFYNEQFF.

This clonotype has just a few counts. J is TRBJ1-6 and V is TRBV30, with 7 bases aligning to TRBD1. Germline CDR1 reads GTSNPN; CDR2 reads SVGIG (reference sequence). Trimming at V came to 1 base and at J to 8 bases, leaving 5 bases not matched to a gene. This CDR3 has 14 amino acids. CDR3 in amino acids: CAWSARQGYSPLHF. The CDR3 region has the DNA TGTGCCTGGAGTGCGCGACAGGGTTATTCACCCCTCCACTTT.

The V call is TRBV6-5, the J call TRBJ2-5; 11 bases match TRBD2. Germline CDR1 and CDR2: MNHEY and SVGAGI. The ends lost 7 bases at V and 3 bases at J; junction bases unmatched: 7. The CDR3 has 15 residues. In DNA form, the CDR3 reads TGTGCCAGCACAAGACTAGCGGGGAACGAAGAGACCCAGTACTTC. Its translation is CASTRLAGNEETQYF.

The rearrangement uses TRBV28 and TRBJ1-4, with D possibly being TRBD1 (6 bases). The CDR3 length is 14 residues. The germline CDR1 and CDR2 sequences are MDHEN and SYDVKM. The V gene lost 8 bases and the J gene lost 7 bases, with 17 bases spanning the gap. In DNA form, the CDR3 reads TGTGCCAGCCGACCGCAGGGGCTGACTGAAAAACTGTTTTTT. It encodes CASRPQGLTEKLFF.

This clonotype was detected many times. The rearrangement uses TRBV7-6 and TRBJ1-1; the match to TRBD1 covers 8 bases. Germline-derived CDR1 and CDR2 are SGHVS and FNYEAQ. This CDR3 comprises 14 residues. V shed 0 bases and J 4 bases; nucleotides not matched to a gene: 1. CDR3 sequence (DNA): TGTGCCAGCAGCTTAGCACAGGGGGGCACTGAAGCTTTCTTT. It specifies CASSLAQGGTEAFF.

This clonotype was detected a few times. The rearrangement joins TRBV3-1 to TRBJ2-7, with D unclear. V was clipped by 0 bases and J by 6 bases, with 6 bases between them. Germline V gene lookup returns CDR1 LGHDT and CDR2 YNNKEL (reference sequence). CDR3 length equals 12 residues. The CDR3 sequence: CASSQDSREQYF. The CDR3 DNA reads as TGTGCCAGCAGCCAAGACAGCCGCGAGCAGTACTTC.

The chain carries TRBV7-9 and TRBJ2-1, with 7 bases lining up with TRBD2. Germline CDR1 SEHNR, CDR2 FQNEAQ (reference sequence). V lost 5 bases and J lost 5; bases outside the gene matches: 12. The CDR3 extends over 16 amino acids. For the CDR3, the DNA is TGTGCCAGCAGCCCCCGCGTAAGCGGGGCTAACAATGAGCAGTTCTTC. Its protein product is CASSPRVSGANNEQFF.

Of note for this clonotype: A single base separates this from a much larger clone, so it may be a read error. V and J are TRBV7-9 and TRBJ2-1; TRBD1 matches 8 bases. CDR1 SEHNR and CDR2 FQNEAQ come from the germline V gene (reference sequence). The CDR3 consists of 14 residues. The CDR3 sequence is CASSRPAGQDRVLF. The CDR3 DNA reads TGTGCCAGCAGCCGTCCCGCTGGGCAGGACAGGGTCCTCTTC. Full variable domain (missing parts from reference TRBV7-9 and TRBJ2-1): DTGVSQNPRHKITKRGQNVTFRCDPISEHNRLYWYRQTLGQGPEFLTYFQNEAQLEKSRLLSDRFSAERPKGSFSTLEIQRTEQGDSAMYLCASSRPAGQDRVLFGPGTRLTVL.

This rearrangement joins TRBV3-1 to TRBJ2-5; TRBD1 agrees at 8 bases. There are 13 residues in the CDR3. J was trimmed by 10 bases and V by 5 bases; bases with no gene match: 9. The germline CDR1 and CDR2 sequences are LGHDT and YNNKEL (reference sequence). This CDR3 is CASSYGQGKGQYF. CDR3 nucleotide sequence: TGTGCCAGCAGCTACGGACAGGGCAAGGGCCAGTACTTC.

A few counts support this clonotype. The chain is built from TRBV4-2 and TRBJ1-3; D is ambiguous. Trimming took 2 bases from V and 0 from J, leaving 5 bases between them. This CDR3 is built from 14 residues. Per germline, CDR1 LGHNA and CDR2 YNFKEQ. CDR3 sequence (DNA): TGTGCCAGCAGCCAAAGCTTCTCTGGAAACACCATATATTTT. Amino acids: CASSQSFSGNTIYF.

The V gene is TRBV6-5, the J gene TRBJ2-5, with TRBD2 matching 16 bases. V lost 2 bases and J lost 2; bases outside the gene matches: 8. From germline, CDR1 is MNHEY and CDR2 SVGAGI. The CDR3 runs to 19 residues. CDR3 sequence (DNA): TGTGCCAGCAGTTACACGGGACTAGCGGGGGGGCCAAGGCAAGAGACCCAGTACTTC. Its protein is CASSYTGLAGGPRQETQYF.

The chain recombines TRBV5-1 with TRBJ2-7; 8 bases match TRBD1. This CDR3 region has 15 residues. Germline-derived CDR1 and CDR2 are SGHRS and YFSETQ. With 1 base clipped from V and 2 bases from J, the junction kept 5 bases outside the gene matches. The CDR3 here is CASSLTGTGTYEQYF. The CDR3 region has the DNA TGCGCCAGCAGCTTGACCGGGACAGGAACCTACGAGCAGTACTTC. Supplemented by reference TRBV5-1 and TRBJ2-7, the full variable domain reads KAGVTQTPRYLIKTRGQQVTLSCSPISGHRSVSWYQQTPGQGLQFLFEYFSETQRNKGNFPGRFSGRQFSNSRSEMNVSTLELGDSALYLCASSLTGTGTYEQYFGPGTRLTVT.

This clonotype was recorded only once. A read error may account for a junction end that differs from germline. The rearrangement links TRBV6-5 to TRBJ1-1; D not certain. This CDR3 is 13 amino acids long. The germline CDR1 and CDR2 sequences are MNHEY and SVGAGI. DNA for the CDR3: TGTGTCAGCACCGCCTCCGGAAACACTGAAGCTTTCTTT. The encoded protein is CVSTASGNTEAFF.

This clonotype was observed many times. The chain has TRBV18 and TRBJ2-1; D remains ambiguous. The CDR3 is 16 amino acids. V lost 3 bases to trimming and J lost 4 bases, with 16 bases between them. The germline V gene encodes CDR1 KGHSH and CDR2 LQKENI. For the CDR3, the DNA is TGTGCCAGCTCACCGCTGCCACTCCGTGTGTACAATGAGCAGTTCTTC. This gives the protein CASSPLPLRVYNEQFF.